The 17 T cell receptor beta chains listed next were all sequenced from one sample in a study of cytomegalovirus exposure and HLA in healthy donors. The PCR contained 60 Vbeta and 13 Jbeta primers. Sequenced by immunoSEQ multiplex PCR; TCRdb stores in-frame clones only, minus some. The repertoire holds about 150,000 clones, 80% seen once, with 13% to 15% in the top ten. Sequenced input: PBMCs. The origin of the receptors is a woman aged 40-49 years in good health and CMV-seronegative.

J is TRBJ2-3 and V is TRBV19; TRBD2 aligns across 11 bases. The CDR3 totals 16 residues. CDR1 is LNHDA and CDR2 is SQIVND in the germline V gene (reference sequence). After removal of 7 bases from V and 5 bases from J, the junction contained 11 bases not matched to a gene. The CDR3 DNA is TGTGCCAGTACGGACATCTTAGGACTAGCGGGAGATACGCAGTATTTT. Translating it yields CASTDILGLAGDTQYF. Full variable domain (remainder filled in from reference TRBV19 and TRBJ2-3): DGGITQSPKYLFRKEGQNVTLSCEQNLNHDAMYWYRQDPGQGLRLIYYSQIVNDFQKGDIAEGYSVSREKKESFPLTVTSAQKNPTAFYLCASTDILGLAGDTQYFGPGTRLTVL.

V usage is TRBV28 and J usage is TRBJ2-2; D possibly corresponds to TRBD1 (6 bases). The length of the CDR3 is 16 residues. The germline V gene encodes CDR1 MDHEN and CDR2 SYDVKM. Trimming cost V 5 bases and J 4 bases, with 17 bases left between them. The CDR3 bases are TGTGCCAGCAGTCCCCAAGGGGGAAGGGGCACCGGGGAGCTGTTTTTT. Encoded protein: CASSPQGGRGTGELFF.

The chain carries TRBV29-1 and TRBJ2-5; 8 positions agree with TRBD1. Germline CDR1 SQVTM, CDR2 ANQGSEA. Trimming took 6 bases from V and 5 from J; bases not matched to a gene: 8. The CDR3 totals 13 residues. The CDR3 is CSVPGTGYETQYF. Written as DNA, the CDR3 is TGCAGCGTCCCCGGGACAGGCTACGAGACCCAGTACTTC.

This rearrangement joins TRBV6-5 to TRBJ1-1; the D is unclear. This CDR3 comprises 14 residues. The germline V gene has CDR1 MNHEY and CDR2 SVGAGI. Deletions cut 2 bases from V and 6 bases from J, with 13 bases between. CDR3 residues: CASSYTGPIPEAFF. The CDR3 region has the DNA TGTGCCAGCAGTTACACGGGTCCTATCCCTGAAGCTTTCTTT.

This clone turned up a few times. The rearrangement uses TRBV5-1 and TRBJ2-2; TRBD1 aligns across 8 bases. CDR3 length: 15 amino acids. Germline CDR1 and CDR2: SGHRS and YFSETQ. Losses at the gene ends were 4 bases for V and 5 bases for J; bases not matched to a gene: 7. The CDR3 DNA sequence: TGCGCCAGCAGCACCGACAGGGGCGGGACCGGGGAGCTGTTTTTT. It encodes CASSTDRGGTGELFF.

The gene calls are TRBV27 and TRBJ2-5; TRBD1 agrees at 8 bases. The length of the CDR3 is 14 residues. J was trimmed by 11 bases and V by 2 bases; bases with no gene match: 10. CDR1 is MNHEY, CDR2 SMNVEV, per germline (reference sequence). CDR3 nucleotide sequence: TGTGCCAGCAGTTTAACCTTGACAGGGGCGGAGCAGTACTTC. Amino acids: CASSLTLTGAEQYF.

V usage is TRBV28 and J usage is TRBJ1-2; D not resolved. V was clipped by 7 bases and J by 0 bases, with 6 bases between them. Germline V CDR1 and CDR2: MDHEN, SYDVKM. The CDR3 loop spans 12 amino acids. The DNA for the CDR3 is TGTGCCAGCAATTCAGCTAACTATGGCTACACCTTC. It encodes CASNSANYGYTF.

V gene TRBV19 combines with J gene TRBJ1-5; possible D gene TRBD1, 6 bases. CDR1 and CDR2 (germline): LNHDA, SQIVND (reference sequence). The CDR3 is made up of 13 amino acids. V lost 7 bases to trimming and J lost 4 bases, with 11 bases between them. The CDR3: CASKGDPNQPQHF. The CDR3 bases are TGTGCCAGTAAGGGGGATCCTAATCAGCCCCAGCATTTT. The whole variable domain, filled in from reference TRBV19 and TRBJ1-5, reads DGGITQSPKYLFRKEGQNVTLSCEQNLNHDAMYWYRQDPGQGLRLIYYSQIVNDFQKGDIAEGYSVSREKKESFPLTVTSAQKNPTAFYLCASKGDPNQPQHFGDGTRLSIL.

The chain joins TRBV11-3 to TRBJ2-2; 9 nucleotides align to TRBD2. Germline CDR1 is SGHNT and CDR2 is YENEEA. With 3 bases clipped from V and 4 bases from J, the junction kept 3 bases outside the gene matches. The CDR3 length is 15 residues. The CDR3 coding sequence is TGTGCCAGCAGCTTTCTAGCGGGGACCACCGGGGAGCTGTTTTTT. This sequence encodes CASSFLAGTTGELFF.

In the case of this clone: An end of the junction differs from the germline gene, which may be a read error. The chain joins TRBV4-2 to TRBJ2-4; 9 bases fit TRBD1. The germline V gene encodes CDR1 LGHNA and CDR2 YNFKEQ. The CDR3 has 16 amino acids. As DNA, the CDR3 is TGTGCCAGCAGCCCTCGGACAGGGGATTCCAAAAACAGTCAGTACTTC. Translating it yields CASSPRTGDSKNSQYF.

J is TRBJ2-3 and V is TRBV19; D uncertain. Germline lookup yields CDR1 LNHDA and CDR2 SQIVND (reference sequence). The CDR3 runs to 14 residues. V lost 3 bases, J lost 2 bases, and 9 bases lay in between. The CDR3 region has the DNA TGTGCCAGTAGTATGTCAGGATTCACAGATACGCAGTATTTT. The encoded protein is CASSMSGFTDTQYF.

This clone came up a few times. The chain is built from TRBV11-2 and TRBJ1-2; perhaps TRBD1 as D (6 bases). Germline loops: CDR1 SGHAT, CDR2 FQNNGV. V shed 4 bases and J shed 6 bases, with 18 bases lying between them. This CDR3 is built from 15 residues. CDR3 residues: CASSSLQGSRNGYTF. The CDR3 bases are TGTGCCAGCAGCTCCTTACAGGGTTCTAGGAATGGCTACACCTTC.

V gene TRBV7-6 combines with J gene TRBJ1-2; D ambiguous. This CDR3 region has 14 residues. V was cut by 1 base and J by 8 bases, with 14 bases left in between. Germline loops: CDR1 SGHVS, CDR2 FNYEAQ. CDR3 amino acids: CASSLDPNGEGYTF. CDR3 nucleotide sequence: TGTGCCAGCAGCTTAGACCCGAACGGTGAAGGCTACACCTTC. Drawing the rest from reference TRBV7-6 and TRBJ1-2, the complete variable domain is GAGVSQSPRYKVTKRGQDVALRCDPISGHVSLYWYRQALGQGPEFLTYFNYEAQQDKSGLPNDRFSAERPEGSISTLTIQRTEQRDSAMYRCASSLDPNGEGYTFGSGTRLTVV.

As DNA, the CDR3 is TGTGCCAGCGTCCCAACGGAGGGGACCTACGAGCAGTACTTC. Translating gives CASVPTEGTYEQYF. The V gene is TRBV2, the J gene TRBJ2-7, with D tentatively TRBD2 (6 bases). V gave up 8 bases and J gave up 2 bases, with 16 bases separating them. This CDR3 has 14 amino acids. Germline V lookup: CDR1 SNHLY, CDR2 FYNNEI. Using reference TRBV2 and TRBJ2-7 for the parts outside the CDR3, the full variable domain is EPEVTQTPSHQVTQMGQEVILRCVPISNHLYFYWYRQILGQKVEFLVSFYNNEISEKSEIFDDQFSVERPDGSNFTLKIRSTKLEDSAMYFCASVPTEGTYEQYFGPGTRLTVT.

This clone was detected only once. The chain links TRBV25-1 to TRBJ1-1, with D unresolved. Germline V gene sequence: CDR1 MGHDK, CDR2 SYGVNS. V was cut by 7 bases and J by 5 bases, with 14 bases left in between. This CDR3 is 13 amino acids long. The CDR3 reads CASIDPSGTEAFF. CDR3 bases: TGTGCCAGCATCGACCCATCCGGGACTGAAGCTTTCTTT.

This sequence joins TRBV7-2 and TRBJ1-3, with 9 nucleotides matching TRBD1. V lost 1 base, J lost 4 bases, and 5 bases stayed unmatched. Per germline, CDR1 SGHTA and CDR2 FQGNSA. The CDR3 totals 16 residues. This chain's CDR3 is CASSLGPGTGGNTIYF. The DNA for the CDR3 is TGTGCCAGCAGCTTAGGGCCCGGGACAGGGGGAAACACCATATATTTT.

CDR3 nucleotide sequence: TGTGCCAGCAGCCCCCGGACAGGGGGCACAGATACGCAGTATTTT. It is translated as CASSPRTGGTDTQYF. The chain recombines TRBV28 with TRBJ2-3, with TRBD1 matching 9 bases. This CDR3 has 15 amino acids. Unmatched junction bases numbered 5, after V lost 6 bases and J lost 1 base. Germline V gene data show CDR1 as MDHEN and CDR2 as SYDVKM.